Listed below are T cell receptor beta chains from one sample, sequenced in a study of technical replicates of blood from a few donors. Clones were sequenced by immunoSEQ multiplex PCR, and TCRdb holds only the in-frame ones, with some missing. Of over 60,000 clones in the sample, 93% were seen once. The specimen was T cells isolated from PBMCs. These receptors originate from a human donor in good health. Each CDR3 is given with its conserved first and last residue. A D gene is named only where the DNA matches it firmly. Clone sizes are given selectively: once, few, many, or a class where the clone is expanded.

d_gene,v_gene,abundance,j_gene,CDR3nt,CDR3aa
TRBD1,TRBV5-5,-,TRBJ1-3,TGTGCCAGCAGTCGACAGGGACTCGGCGGCGTCACTGGAAACACCATATATTTT,CASSRQGLGGVTGNTIYF
-,TRBV11-3,-,TRBJ2-4,TGTGCCAGCAGCCCACGGTCCGGGGCCAAAAACATTCAGTACTTC,CASSPRSGAKNIQYF
-,TRBV6-5,-,TRBJ2-3,TGTGCCAGCAGTTACTCCCGGGAGCTCCCAGATACGCAGTATTTT,CASSYSRELPDTQYF
-,TRBV21-1,-,TRBJ2-5,TGTGCCAGCAGCAAAGAAAGGGGCCAAGAGACCCAGTACTTC,CASSKERGQETQYF
-,TRBV4-1,few,TRBJ1-4,TGCGCCAGCAGCCAAGTGGCCCAGGGTGGGGAAAAACTGTTTTTT,CASSQVAQGGEKLFF
TRBD1,TRBV28,-,TRBJ1-1,TGTGCCAGCAGTTCCCGACTAATTGGGACAGGGCCCCTGAACACTGAAGCTTTCTTT,CASSSRLIGTGPLNTEAFF
-,TRBV11-2,-,TRBJ1-6,TGTGCCAGCAGCGTCGGATTCCACTCGAGGGGGAGAAATTCACCCCTCCACTTT,CASSVGFHSRGRNSPLHF
TRBD1,TRBV6-1,-,TRBJ1-4,TGTGCCAGCAGTGAAATTTCCAGGGGGACTAATGAAAAACTGTTTTTT,CASSEISRGTNEKLFF
-,TRBV28,-,TRBJ2-3,TGTGCCAGCAGTTCGCAGGGTGGGGGCACAGATACGCAGTATTTT,CASSSQGGGTDTQYF
-,TRBV7-9,-,TRBJ1-4,TGTGCCAGCTTAGGGGGTTTTGGTGAAAAACTGTTTTTT,CASLGGFGEKLFF
-,TRBV7-2,-,TRBJ1-2,TGTGCCAGCAGCTCGCTGACATCTAACTATGGCTACACCTTC,CASSSLTSNYGYTF
-,TRBV19,-,TRBJ2-7,TGTGCCAGTAGACCCCCACTCCCGACGGGCGAGCAGTACTTC,CASRPPLPTGEQYF
TRBD1,TRBV2,once,TRBJ1-5,TGTGCCAGCAGGTTGACAGGGCGTGGGGAGCCCCAGCATTTT,CASRLTGRGEPQHF
-,TRBV15,-,TRBJ2-2,TGTGCCTCCAGGTTAGACAGAAACACCGGGGAGCTGTTTTTT,CASRLDRNTGELFF
-,TRBV5-1,few,TRBJ2-2,TGCGCCAGCAGCTCGACTCGAAGACCGAACACCGGGGAGCTGTTTTTT,CASSSTRRPNTGELFF
TRBD2,TRBV11-3,once,TRBJ2-3,TGTGCCAGCAGCTTCGACGGGGGGATGACAGATACGCAGTATTTT,CASSFDGGMTDTQYF
-,TRBV5-4,-,TRBJ2-7,TGTGCCAGCAGCCGGGAAAACTCCTACGAGCAGTACTTC,CASSRENSYEQYF
-,TRBV4-1,-,TRBJ1-5,TGCGCCAGCAGCCAAGGGAACCCAGGGTTTGGTCAGCCCCAGCATTTT,CASSQGNPGFGQPQHF
-,TRBV6-6,-,TRBJ1-5,TGTGCCAGCACCCCTACGGGGGGGTTCAATCAGCCCCAGCATTTT,CASTPTGGFNQPQHF
-,TRBV20-1,once,TRBJ2-1,TGCAGTGCTAGATCTAGTAGTGAGCAGTTCTTC,CSARSSSEQFF
-,TRBV7-6,once,TRBJ1-2,TGTGCCAGCAGCTCGATTGGGGGCGGCTTCTATGGCTACACCTTC,CASSSIGGGFYGYTF
-,TRBV14,-,TRBJ2-5,TGTGCCAGCAGTCTACAGGGAGGGGAGACCCAGTACTTC,CASSLQGGETQYF
-,TRBV25-1,-,TRBJ2-2,TGTGCCAGCAGTGAATTGCGGGGTGCGGACGGGGAGCTGTTTTTT,CASSELRGADGELFF
TRBD2,TRBV2,-,TRBJ2-3,TGTGCCAGCAGTCGAGGGACTAGCGGAAAATGGAGGACGCAGTATTTT,CASSRGTSGKWRTQYF
-,TRBV6-1,-,TRBJ2-5,TGTGCCAGCAGTGAGGATTGGTGGGAGGGGGAAGAGACCCAGTACTTC,CASSEDWWEGEETQYF
TRBD1,TRBV4-1,-,TRBJ2-7,TGCGCCAGCAGCCAAGACGGGACAGGCTACGAGCAGTACTTC,CASSQDGTGYEQYF
TRBD1,TRBV27,-,TRBJ1-2,TGTGCCAGCAGTTTAGTGGGGACAGGGGGTTATGGCTACACCTTC,CASSLVGTGGYGYTF
-,TRBV18,-,TRBJ2-7,TGTGCCAGCTCACCTTCAAGGGGTCAGACCTACGAGCAGTACTTC,CASSPSRGQTYEQYF
-,TRBV19,-,TRBJ1-1,TGTGCCAGTAGTACGGCGGGGGGGAACACTGAAGCTTTCTTT,CASSTAGGNTEAFF
-,TRBV4-1,-,TRBJ1-5,TGCGCCAGCAGCCAAGGGGCGTTTGAGCCCCAGCATTTT,CASSQGAFEPQHF
TRBD1,TRBV10-3,-,TRBJ2-7,TGTGCCATCAGTGTGGGACAGACCTACGAGCAGTACTTC,CAISVGQTYEQYF
-,TRBV4-1,-,TRBJ1-2,TGCGCCAGCAGCCAAGGGGACAACTACTTCTATGGCTACACCTTC,CASSQGDNYFYGYTF
TRBD1,TRBV27,-,TRBJ1-5,TGTGCCAGCAGTCCTAAACCATGGGACAGGTTGGTACTGGACAATCAGCCCCAGCATTTT,CASSPKPWDRLVLDNQPQHF
TRBD1,TRBV18,-,TRBJ2-7,TGTGCCAGCTCACCAGGGACAGGGGTTTTCTACGAGCAGTACTTC,CASSPGTGVFYEQYF
-,TRBV14,-,TRBJ1-1,TGTGCCAGCAGCCTTGGCCTCCGGGGCGGGGGAGCTTTCTTT,CASSLGLRGGGAFF
-,TRBV6-5,-,TRBJ2-7,TGTGCCAGCAGTTACTCTATCCTTTCGCGGGTGTCCCCGCAGTACTTC,CASSYSILSRVSPQYF
-,TRBV9,-,TRBJ1-1,TGTGCCAGCAGCGCCCCAGAACAGGGCGAAGCTTTCTTT,CASSAPEQGEAFF
-,TRBV5-1,-,TRBJ1-6,TGCGCCAGCAGCATTGGACAAGATAATTCACCCCTCCACTTT,CASSIGQDNSPLHF
TRBD1,TRBV10-2,once,TRBJ2-2,TGCGCCAGCACCCCGACAGGGGTTGCCGGGGAGCTGTTTTTT,CASTPTGVAGELFF
-,TRBV12-5,-,TRBJ1-1,TGTGCTAGTGGTTTGGTGCCCCAGCGAATTGAAGCTTTCTTT,CASGLVPQRIEAFF
-,TRBV2,few,TRBJ1-2,TGTGCCAGCAGTGAGGAGCAGGGATACTATGGCTACACCTTC,CASSEEQGYYGYTF
TRBD2,TRBV6-5,-,TRBJ2-7,TGTGCCAGCAGTTACTCCTCGGGACTAGCGGGGGACGAGCAGTACTTC,CASSYSSGLAGDEQYF
-,TRBV9,once,TRBJ2-1,TGTGCCAGCAGCGTCAGTCCGACAGGTGAGAATGAGCAGTTCTTC,CASSVSPTGENEQFF
TRBD2,TRBV10-1,-,TRBJ2-1,TGCGCCAGCAGTGGTTTTGGTAGCGGGGGTACTAACTCCTACAATGAGCAGTTCTTC,CASSGFGSGGTNSYNEQFF
TRBD1,TRBV10-3,-,TRBJ2-7,TGTGCCATCAGTGAGGTGGTGACAGGGATCTACGAGCAGTACTTC,CAISEVVTGIYEQYF
-,TRBV27,-,TRBJ1-1,TGTGCCAGCAGTTTATCAGGGGGTTTGAACACTGAAGCTTTCTTT,CASSLSGGLNTEAFF
-,TRBV11-2,-,TRBJ1-1,TGTGCCAGCAGCTCCGACACTCACACTGAAGCTTTCTTT,CASSSDTHTEAFF
TRBD2,TRBV11-2,-,TRBJ2-1,TGTGCCAGCAGCCAACTAGCGGCACCAGGTAATGAGCAGTTCTTC,CASSQLAAPGNEQFF
TRBD1,TRBV6-6,-,TRBJ1-5,TGTGCCAGCGCACCCAGGGGGAGCAATCAGCCCCAGCATTTT,CASAPRGSNQPQHF
TRBD1,TRBV30,-,TRBJ1-2,TGTGCCTGGAGTGTAGGTCCGACAGGGGGCAGTTACTATGGCTACACCTTC,CAWSVGPTGGSYYGYTF
TRBD2,TRBV15,once,TRBJ2-3,TGTGCCACCACAAGCGGGAGTTCAACAGATACGCAGTATTTT,CATTSGSSTDTQYF
TRBD1,TRBV13,-,TRBJ2-1,TGTGCCAGCAGCTCGGACAGGGCGTCCTACAATGAGCAGTTCTTC,CASSSDRASYNEQFF
-,TRBV11-2,once,TRBJ2-3,TGTGCCAGCAGCTCGGGGAGCGGGCACACAGATACGCAGTATTTT,CASSSGSGHTDTQYF
-,TRBV12-5,-,TRBJ2-4,TGTGCTAGTGGTTTGGTACCCGGAACAGTACTAGCCAAAAACATTCAGTACTTC,CASGLVPGTVLAKNIQYF
-,TRBV6-5,-,TRBJ2-7,TGTGCCAGCAGTTTACTCCCCTTTCCCTACGAGCAGTACTTC,CASSLLPFPYEQYF
-,TRBV19,once,TRBJ1-5,TGTGCCAGTAGTATAGATAGGGGTCAGCCCCAGCATTTT,CASSIDRGQPQHF
-,TRBV9,-,TRBJ2-7,TGTGCCAGCAGCGGCGATCGCAACGAGCAGTACTTC,CASSGDRNEQYF
-,TRBV7-8,-,TRBJ2-7,TGTGCCAGCAGCTTAGATCTTCTCCAACAGGCGATTAGCTACGAGCAGTACTTC,CASSLDLLQQAISYEQYF
TRBD1,TRBV5-4,-,TRBJ1-2,TGTGCCAGCAGCTGGGGGACAGAGAACTATGGCTACACCTTC,CASSWGTENYGYTF